These 10 T cell receptor beta chains were sequenced from one sample in a study of Graves' ophthalmopathy and Graves' hyperthyroidism. Using RNA transcripts, the TCR beta CDR3 regions were amplified. An initial RT-PCR round employing HTBI primers preceded a second-round multiplex PCR. One entry per CDR3 protein, called by TCRdb with MiXCR from the multiplex PCR reads. This table has fewer than 650,000 distinct CDR3 sequences, roughly 20% appearing once. Material: peripheral blood. The receptor source for this set is a woman younger than 35 with stable Graves' hyperthyroidism. Some clones in this sample may be carry-over from other donors' samples.

This clonotype showed up many times. This rearrangement joins TRBV6-1 to TRBJ2-6; D remains ambiguous. Trimming pared 6 bases from V and 1 base from J, leaving 7 bases between. The CDR3 is made up of 14 amino acids. CDR1 MNHNS and CDR2 SASEGT come from the germline V gene. DNA for the CDR3: TGTGCCAGCAGCTTCCAATCTGGGGCCAACGTCCTGACTTTC. It codes for CASSFQSGANVLTF.

The sample holds many counts of this clonotype. CDR3 sequence (DNA): TGTGCCACCCAACCGGCGAGGCGGGAACACGAGCAGTACTTC. It is translated as CATQPARREHEQYF. The chain carries TRBV15 and TRBJ2-7; tentative D call: TRBD2 (6 bases). V lost 8 bases and J 5 bases, leaving 19 bases between the germline ends. This CDR3 is built from 14 residues. CDR1 and CDR2 from the germline V gene are LNHNV and YYDKDF (reference sequence).

V gene TRBV12-3 or TRBV12-4 combines with J gene TRBJ1-3, with no clear D. The V gene lost 7 bases and the J gene lost 0 bases, with 13 bases spanning the gap. This CDR3 comprises 15 residues. The CDR3 loop is CASTLASFSGNTIYF. CDR3 in DNA: TGTGCCAGCACCCTTGCGAGTTTCTCTGGAAACACCATATATTTT.

Ten or more counts support this clonotype. This chain connects TRBV6-1 to TRBJ1-6; 7 nucleotides agree with TRBD1. Germline CDR1 reads MNHNS; CDR2 reads SASEGT. The CDR3 totals 14 residues. Trimming removed 7 bases from V and 5 bases from J; junction bases left unmatched: 5. CDR3 sequence reads: CASKGQGDNSPLHF. For the CDR3, the DNA is TGTGCCAGCAAAGGGCAGGGGGATAATTCACCCCTCCACTTT.

This clonotype was observed many times. This chain links TRBV28 with TRBJ1-3; D remains unclear. This CDR3 has 12 residues. V was pared by 10 bases and J by 4 bases, with 11 bases between. Germline V gives CDR1 MDHEN, CDR2 SYDVKM. Written as DNA, the CDR3 is TGTGCCACGTACACTAAAGGAAACACCATATATTTT. Residues: CATYTKGNTIYF.

There are many counts of this clonotype. The CDR3 DNA reads as TGTGCCAGCAACCGGGACACCACCTCCTACGAGCAGTACTTC. Amino acids: CASNRDTTSYEQYF. The gene calls are TRBV6-5 and TRBJ2-7, with a possible D match to TRBD1 (6 bases). CDR1 is MNHEY and CDR2 is SVGAGI in the germline V gene. This CDR3 has 14 residues. With 7 bases removed from V and 0 bases from J, the gap between germline ends came to 13 bases.

This clonotype was detected ten times or more. This sequence joins TRBV6-1 and TRBJ2-7; a weak D match, TRBD2 (5 bases). The CDR3 consists of 14 residues. Germline V gene sequence: CDR1 MNHNS, CDR2 SASEGT. V lost 2 bases to trimming and J lost 3 bases, with 11 bases between them. CDR3 DNA: TGTGCCAGCAGTGAATATCGGGAAAACTACGAGCAGTACTTC. As protein: CASSEYRENYEQYF.

Only a few counts were recorded for this clonotype. This chain links TRBV27 with TRBJ2-2, with a weak D call TRBD2 (6 bases). V shed 6 bases and J shed 3 bases, with 11 bases lying between them. The CDR3 consists of 14 residues. Germline V gives CDR1 MNHEY, CDR2 SMNVEV (reference sequence). The CDR3 coding sequence is TGTGCCAGCAGGGAGGGCGTGGACACCGGGGAGCTGTTTTTT. Protein: CASREGVDTGELFF.

This clonotype turned up a few times. The chain uses TRBV10-1 and TRBJ1-1; TRBD1 is a possible D gene (6 bases). CDR1 is WNHNN, CDR2 SYGVQD, per germline (reference sequence). The CDR3 is 13 amino acids. Trimming stripped 3 bases from V and 4 bases from J, with 9 bases between. CDR3 in DNA: TGCGCCAGCAGTGACGGGACAATCACTGAAGCTTTCTTT. It specifies CASSDGTITEAFF.

The chain carries TRBV12-3 or TRBV12-4 and TRBJ2-4; D possibly matches TRBD1 or TRBD2 (5 bases each). Trimming pared 3 bases from V and 6 bases from J, leaving 9 bases between. This CDR3 contains 13 residues. CDR3 DNA sequence: TGTGCCAGCAGTTTGGGGGTAATAAACATTCAGTACTTC. Translation gives CASSLGVINIQYF.